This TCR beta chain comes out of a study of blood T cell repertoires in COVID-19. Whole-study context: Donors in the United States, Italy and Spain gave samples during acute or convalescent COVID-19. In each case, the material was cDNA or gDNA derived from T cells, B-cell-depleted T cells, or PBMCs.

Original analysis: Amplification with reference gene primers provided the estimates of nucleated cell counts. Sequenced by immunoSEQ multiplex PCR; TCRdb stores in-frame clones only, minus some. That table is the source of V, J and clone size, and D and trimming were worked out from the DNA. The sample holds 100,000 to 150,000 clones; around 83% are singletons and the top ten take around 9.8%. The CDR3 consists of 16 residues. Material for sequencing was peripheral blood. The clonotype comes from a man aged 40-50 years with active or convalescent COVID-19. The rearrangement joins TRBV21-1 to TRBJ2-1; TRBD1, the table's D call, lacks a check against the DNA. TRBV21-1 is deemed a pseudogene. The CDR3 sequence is CASSNIGTGERNEQFF. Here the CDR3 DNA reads TGTGCCAGCAGCAACATCGGGACAGGGGAGCGGAATGAGCAGTTCTTC.